Below, 4 T cell receptor beta chains from the same sample are listed, as sequenced in a study of blood T cell repertoires in COVID-19. Method: immunoSEQ multiplex PCR; TCRdb's copy keeps in-frame clones and lacks some. The repertoire holds fewer than 250,000 clones, with about 82% as singletons. Sequencing was carried out using peripheral blood. Every receptor here comes from a man aged 55-75 years with COVID-19, enrolled during active disease.

The chain's CDR3 is CASSRTGAGNTEAFF. The CDR3 coding sequence is TGTGCCAGCAGCCGAACAGGGGCAGGCAACACTGAAGCTTTCTTT. The chain is built from TRBV4-2 and TRBJ1-1; 7 nucleotides agree with TRBD1. Germline V lookup: CDR1 LGHNA, CDR2 YNFKEQ. The V gene end was trimmed by 4 bases and the J gene end by 2 bases; junction bases not matched to a gene: 7. CDR3 length equals 15 residues.

This clone was detected a few times. The chain combines TRBV9 with TRBJ2-7; 9 positions match TRBD2. Trimming removed 4 bases from V and 7 bases from J; junction bases left unmatched: 9. Germline lookup yields CDR1 SGDLS and CDR2 YYNGEE. The CDR3 is 14 amino acids. CDR3: CASSLSGSMGEQYF. The CDR3 DNA reads as TGTGCCAGCAGCCTTAGCGGGAGCATGGGTGAGCAGTACTTC.

V is TRBV5-1 and J is TRBJ1-1; 8 bases are shared with TRBD1. The junction had 15 bases not matched to a gene; V was cut back by 4 bases and J by 1 base. Per germline, CDR1 SGHRS and CDR2 YFSETQ. CDR3 length: 18 amino acids. The CDR3 nucleotides are TGCGCCAGCAGCCCACAACCCCGCAGGGGGCCTACGAACACTGAAGCTTTCTTT. Amino acids: CASSPQPRRGPTNTEAFF. The entire variable domain, with the rest obtained from reference TRBV5-1 and TRBJ1-1, is as follows: KAGVTQTPRYLIKTRGQQVTLSCSPISGHRSVSWYQQTPGQGLQFLFEYFSETQRNKGNFPGRFSGRQFSNSRSEMNVSTLELGDSALYLCASSPQPRRGPTNTEAFFGQGTRLTVV.

The chain uses TRBV6-2 or TRBV6-3 and TRBJ1-5; 8 nucleotides align to TRBD1. The CDR3 runs 15 residues. With V trimmed by 2 bases and J by 2 bases, 2 bases remained unmatched. Germline V lookup: CDR1 MNHEY, CDR2 SVGEGT. This chain's CDR3 is CASSYAQGGNQPQHF. The CDR3, as DNA: TGTGCCAGCAGTTACGCACAGGGGGGCAATCAGCCCCAGCATTTT.